Below are 21 T cell receptor beta chains sequenced from a single sample in a study of blood T cell repertoires in COVID-19. TCRdb's copy holds only in-frame clones and misses some; the assay was immunoSEQ multiplex PCR. The repertoire holds about 60,000 clones, 65% to 80% seen once, with approximately 18% in the top ten. Sequenced material: peripheral blood. The receptors were gathered from a man aged 25-45 years with COVID-19, enrolled during active disease.

The CDR3 nucleotides are TGTGCCAGCACCCTGGAGGGTTTAGGCTATGGCTACACCTTC. Translated: CASTLEGLGYGYTF. The gene calls are TRBV2 and TRBJ1-2; D unclear. The CDR3 spans 14 residues. Looked up from germline, CDR1 is SNHLY and CDR2 is FYNNEI. Trimming shortened V by 7 bases and J by 4 bases, and 16 bases separated the two germline ends.

The chain couples TRBV7-9 to TRBJ1-3; D unclear. The V and J ends lost 2 bases and 0 bases respectively, with 5 bases between them. This CDR3 comprises 14 residues. Germline CDR1 is SEHNR and CDR2 is FQNEAQ (reference sequence). CDR3 residues: CASSLILSGNTIYF. CDR3 sequence (DNA): TGTGCCAGCAGCTTAATACTCTCTGGAAACACCATATATTTT.

The chain uses TRBV14 and TRBJ2-5; 10 nucleotides align to TRBD2. Germline CDR1 is SGHDN and CDR2 is FVKESK. The CDR3 spans 16 residues. J lost 1 base, V lost 5 bases, and 7 bases had no gene match. The CDR3 reads CASSARLAGGQETQYF. CDR3 nucleotides: TGTGCCAGCAGCGCCCGATTAGCGGGAGGCCAAGAGACCCAGTACTTC.

This chain uses TRBV12-3 or TRBV12-4 with TRBJ2-5, with TRBD1 matching over 7 bases. Losses at the gene ends were 5 bases for V and 9 bases for J; bases not matched to a gene: 9. This CDR3 region has 13 residues. The DNA for the CDR3 is TGTGCCAGCAGTCGGACAGGTCCGGAGTCCCAGTACTTC. It translates to CASSRTGPESQYF.

This chain joins TRBV30 and TRBJ1-2; 7 bases match TRBD1. Trimming cost V 2 bases and J 3 bases; bases outside gene matches: 3. Germline assignment: CDR1 GTSNPN and CDR2 SVGIG (reference sequence). The CDR3 consists of 13 residues. CDR3 DNA sequence: TGTGCCTGGAGTCCCGGGACAGACTATGGCTACACCTTC. As protein: CAWSPGTDYGYTF.

V and J are TRBV29-1 and TRBJ2-2; 8 positions match TRBD2. This CDR3 has 14 residues. With 3 bases clipped from V and 2 bases from J, the junction kept 2 bases outside the gene matches. Germline values: CDR1 SQVTM, CDR2 ANQGSEA. CDR3 residues: CSVDSGVNTGELFF. CDR3 in DNA: TGCAGCGTTGATAGCGGGGTAAACACCGGGGAGCTGTTTTTT.

This chain connects TRBV4-1 to TRBJ2-1, with 9 bases matching TRBD1. V dropped 0 bases and J dropped 14; count of bases not matched to a gene: 5. The CDR3 has 13 residues. CDR1 and CDR2 (germline): MGHRA, YSYEKL. CDR3 DNA: TGCGCCAGCAGCCAAGATCTTGGACAGGGGAAGTTCTTC. It translates to CASSQDLGQGKFF.

The rearrangement joins TRBV5-5 to TRBJ1-1, with D maybe TRBD1 (5 bases). V lost 0 bases and J lost 4, with 16 bases in between. The CDR3 length is 16 residues. Germline CDR1 and CDR2: SGHKS and YYEKEE (reference sequence). The CDR3 reads CASSLGPLGQGTEAFF. The CDR3 coding sequence is TGTGCCAGCAGCTTGGGCCCCCTGGGCCAGGGCACTGAAGCTTTCTTT. The entire variable domain, with the rest obtained from reference TRBV5-5 and TRBJ1-1, is as follows: DAGVTQSPTHLIKTRGQQVTLRCSPISGHKSVSWYQQVLGQGPQFIFQYYEKEERGRGNFPDRFSARQFPNYSSELNVNALLLGDSALYLCASSLGPLGQGTEAFFGQGTRLTVV.

V is TRBV7-2 and J is TRBJ1-3; TRBD1 aligns across 7 bases. This CDR3 contains 18 residues. The J segment lost 0 bases and the V segment lost 3 bases, leaving 11 bases of the junction unmatched. The germline gives CDR1 SGHTA, CDR2 FQGNSA. The CDR3 here is CASSFSPTGLRSGNTIYF. The CDR3 DNA is TGTGCCAGCAGCTTTAGTCCGACAGGGCTACGCTCTGGAAACACCATATATTTT.

This clone has a handful of counts. This chain links TRBV29-1 with TRBJ1-1; 7 bases map to TRBD1. Trimming took 2 bases from V and 5 from J; bases not matched to a gene: 5. CDR3 length: 13 amino acids. Germline CDR1 reads SQVTM; CDR2 reads ANQGSEA. CDR3 DNA sequence: TGCAGCGTTGAAAACAGGGGTGGGACTGAAGCTTTCTTT. This encodes CSVENRGGTEAFF.

The chain combines TRBV7-6 with TRBJ2-2; 11 bases align to TRBD2. The CDR3 runs to 15 residues. Unmatched junction bases numbered 2, after V lost 5 bases and J lost 3 bases. Germline V gene sequence: CDR1 SGHVS, CDR2 FNYEAQ. The CDR3 is CASSPGLADTGELFF. DNA of the CDR3: TGTGCCAGCAGCCCGGGACTAGCGGACACCGGGGAGCTGTTTTTT.

The chain combines TRBV30 with TRBJ2-2, with 10 bases identical to TRBD2. Trimming took 1 base from V and 1 from J; bases not matched to a gene: 15. Germline values: CDR1 GTSNPN, CDR2 SVGIG (reference sequence). This CDR3 comprises 20 residues. DNA for the CDR3: TGTGCCTGGAGTGCACTCCACGAACTTCGGACTAGCGGGAACACCGGGGAGCTGTTTTTT. It is translated as CAWSALHELRTSGNTGELFF.

The genes are TRBV10-3 and TRBJ1-1; D remains unclear. Germline CDR1 is ENHRY and CDR2 is SYGVKD. V was cut by 7 bases and J by 2 bases, with 14 bases left in between. The CDR3 totals 14 residues. The CDR3 protein is CAITPAGLNTEAFF. DNA of the CDR3: TGTGCCATCACGCCTGCAGGCTTAAACACTGAAGCTTTCTTT.

This clone was recorded at least ten times. CDR3 sequence: CASSPAPGDHTEAFF. The CDR3 DNA follows: TGCGCCAGCAGCCCGGCCCCGGGGGACCACACTGAAGCTTTCTTT. The chain uses TRBV4-1 and TRBJ1-1; weak D call: TRBD1 (5 bases). The V gene's germline CDR1 is MGHRA and CDR2 YSYEKL. V shed 4 bases and J shed 3 bases, with 15 bases lying between them. CDR3 length equals 15 residues.

With respect to this clone: In the same sample, other DNA sequences code for this CDR3. The V call is TRBV6-1, the J call TRBJ1-5; D is possibly TRBD1 (6 bases). This CDR3 is 16 amino acids long. V lost 2 bases and J 2 bases, leaving 13 bases between the germline ends. In germline, CDR1 is MNHNS, CDR2 SASEGT. The CDR3, as DNA: TGTGCCAGCAGTGAAAGGGAGGGGGGAGGCAATCAGCCCCAGCATTTT. Protein: CASSEREGGGNQPQHF.

The chain couples TRBV28 to TRBJ1-3; the match to TRBD1 covers 7 bases. Per germline, CDR1 MDHEN and CDR2 SYDVKM. After removal of 5 bases from V and 4 bases from J, the junction contained 11 bases not matched to a gene. This CDR3 is 16 amino acids long. The CDR3 loop reads CASSLPGQKWGNTIYF. In nucleotides, the CDR3 is TGTGCCAGCAGTCTTCCGGGACAGAAGTGGGGAAACACCATATATTTT.

J is TRBJ1-5 and V is TRBV30, with TRBD1 matching over 8 bases. From germline, CDR1 is GTSNPN and CDR2 SVGIG (reference sequence). The V segment lost 1 base and the J segment 0 bases; nucleotides outside the gene matches: 8. The CDR3 length is 17 residues. The chain's CDR3 is CAWSADRGVYSNQPQHF. The CDR3 DNA sequence: TGTGCCTGGAGTGCTGACAGGGGAGTTTATAGCAATCAGCCCCAGCATTTT.

The gene calls are TRBV4-1 and TRBJ2-2, with TRBD2 identical over 8 bases. Germline trimming cut 0 bases from V and 7 bases from J; bases unmatched to any gene: 10. The germline CDR1 and CDR2 sequences are MGHRA and YSYEKL. The CDR3 extends over 17 amino acids. The CDR3 sequence: CASSQDRKAGVGGELFF. The DNA for the CDR3 is TGCGCCAGCAGCCAAGATCGAAAAGCGGGAGTTGGCGGGGAGCTGTTTTTT.

V usage is TRBV29-1 and J usage is TRBJ2-3; perhaps TRBD1 as D (6 bases). This CDR3 spans 14 amino acids. Germline CDR1 is SQVTM and CDR2 is ANQGSEA. V was clipped by 8 bases and J by 2 bases, with 17 bases between them. This chain's CDR3 is CSIVDSALTDTQYF. CDR3 sequence (DNA): TGCAGCATTGTGGACAGTGCCCTCACAGATACGCAGTATTTT.

This chain links TRBV30 with TRBJ2-6, with D possibly matching TRBD2 (6 bases). Germline assignment: CDR1 GTSNPN and CDR2 SVGIG (reference sequence). V was trimmed by 5 bases and J by 0 bases, leaving 11 bases between them. The CDR3 loop spans 15 amino acids. The CDR3 sequence: CAWGEVFSGANVLTF. Here the CDR3 DNA reads TGTGCCTGGGGGGAGGTGTTCTCTGGGGCCAACGTCCTGACTTTC.

V gene TRBV24-1 combines with J gene TRBJ2-5, with 11 nucleotides matching TRBD1. The V and J ends lost 4 bases and 4 bases, in that order; junction bases with no gene match: 1. The germline V gene has CDR1 KGHDR and CDR2 SFDVKD. There are 14 residues in the CDR3. In DNA, the CDR3 is TGTGCCACCAGTGAGGGACAGGGGGTAGAGACCCAGTACTTC. Translating gives CATSEGQGVETQYF.